The entry below gives a single T cell receptor (beta chain) sequence along with its context. In the original processing: The authors estimated nucleated cell counts from reference gene primer amplification. Assay: immunoSEQ multiplex PCR; the TCRdb copy retains only in-frame clones and omits some. V and J calls and clone size are as listed in that table; D and trimming were resolved from the DNA. This sample carries more than 95,000 clones, 60% to 85% of them seen once, and the ten largest clones take about 6.6%. Germline CDR1 and CDR2: LGHDT and YNNKEL (reference sequence). V was clipped by 1 base and J by 1 base, with 11 bases between them. This CDR3 region has 15 residues. These data belong to a study of blood T cell repertoires in COVID-19. Across the study: The United States, Italy and Spain were the sources of the acute and convalescent COVID-19 samples. In each case, the material was cDNA or gDNA derived from T cells, B-cell-depleted T cells, or PBMCs.

This TCR derives from a man aged 70 or older with acute or convalescent COVID-19. Material for sequencing was peripheral blood. The chain recombines TRBV3-1 (or the pseudogene TRBV3-2) with TRBJ2-7; D may be TRBD2 (6 bases). This CDR3 reads CASSQGEVRSYEQYF. DNA for the CDR3: TGTGCCAGCAGCCAAGGGGAGGTCAGATCCTACGAGCAGTACTTC.